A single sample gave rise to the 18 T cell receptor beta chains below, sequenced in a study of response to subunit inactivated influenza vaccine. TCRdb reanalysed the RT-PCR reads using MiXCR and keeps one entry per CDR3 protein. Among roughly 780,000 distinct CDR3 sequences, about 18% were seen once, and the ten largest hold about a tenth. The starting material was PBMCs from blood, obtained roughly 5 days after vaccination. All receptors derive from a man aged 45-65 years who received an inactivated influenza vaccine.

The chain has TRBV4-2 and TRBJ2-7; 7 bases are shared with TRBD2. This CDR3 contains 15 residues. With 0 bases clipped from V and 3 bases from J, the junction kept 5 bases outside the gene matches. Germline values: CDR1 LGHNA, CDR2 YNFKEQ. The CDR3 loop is CASSQELAVDYEQYF. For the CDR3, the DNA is TGTGCCAGCAGCCAAGAGCTAGCGGTCGACTACGAGCAGTACTTC.

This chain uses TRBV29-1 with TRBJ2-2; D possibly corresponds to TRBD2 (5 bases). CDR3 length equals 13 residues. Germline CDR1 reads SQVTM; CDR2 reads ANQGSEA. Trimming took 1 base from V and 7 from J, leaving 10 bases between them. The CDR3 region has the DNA TGCAGCGTTGAAGGAGGGCCCAGCGGGGAGCTGTTTTTT. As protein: CSVEGGPSGELFF.

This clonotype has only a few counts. The chain's CDR3 is CASSLVNRGNSPLHF. The DNA of the CDR3 is TGTGCCAGCAGCTTAGTTAACAGGGGAAATTCACCCCTCCACTTT. The rearrangement links TRBV7-2 to TRBJ1-6; 7 bases fit TRBD1. From germline, CDR1 is SGHTA and CDR2 FQGNSA. V lost 1 base and J lost 7; bases outside the gene matches: 4. This CDR3 contains 15 residues.

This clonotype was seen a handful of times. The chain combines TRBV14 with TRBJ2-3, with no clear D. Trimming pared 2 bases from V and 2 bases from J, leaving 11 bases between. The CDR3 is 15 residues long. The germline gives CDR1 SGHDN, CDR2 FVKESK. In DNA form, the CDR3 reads TGTGCCAGCAGCCAAACGACTGGTTTCACAGATACGCAGTATTTT. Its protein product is CASSQTTGFTDTQYF.

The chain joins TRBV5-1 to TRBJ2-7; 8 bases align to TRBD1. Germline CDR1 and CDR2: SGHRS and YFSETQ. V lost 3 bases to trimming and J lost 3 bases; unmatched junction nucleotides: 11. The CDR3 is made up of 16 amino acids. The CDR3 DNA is TGCGCCAGCAGCTCCCTACCCGGACAGGGTAACTACGAGCAGTACTTC. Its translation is CASSSLPGQGNYEQYF.

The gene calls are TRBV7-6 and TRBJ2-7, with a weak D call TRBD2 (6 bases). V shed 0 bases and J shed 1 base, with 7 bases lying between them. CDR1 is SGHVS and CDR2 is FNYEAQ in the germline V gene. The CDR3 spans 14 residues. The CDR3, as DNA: TGTGCCAGCAGCTTAGCGACTAGTTCCTACGAGCAGTACTTC. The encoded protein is CASSLATSSYEQYF. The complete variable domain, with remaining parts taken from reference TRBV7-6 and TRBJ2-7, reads GAGVSQSPRYKVTKRGQDVALRCDPISGHVSLYWYRQALGQGPEFLTYFNYEAQQDKSGLPNDRFSAERPEGSISTLTIQRTEQRDSAMYRCASSLATSSYEQYFGPGTRLTVT.

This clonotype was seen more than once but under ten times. The CDR3 protein is CSARGTGETQYF. Here the CDR3 DNA reads TGCAGTGCTAGAGGGACAGGAGAGACCCAGTACTTC. The chain is built from TRBV20-1 and TRBJ2-5, with 7 positions matching TRBD1. V dropped 1 base and J dropped 4; count of bases not matched to a gene: 0. The germline V gene has CDR1 DFQATT and CDR2 SNEGSKA (reference sequence). The CDR3 covers 12 residues.

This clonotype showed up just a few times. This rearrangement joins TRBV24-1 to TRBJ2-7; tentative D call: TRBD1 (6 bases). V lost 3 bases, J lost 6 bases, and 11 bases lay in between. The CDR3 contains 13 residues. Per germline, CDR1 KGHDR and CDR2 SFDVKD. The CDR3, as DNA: TGTGCCACCAGTGATCCAGGGGTCGGCGAGCAGTACTTC. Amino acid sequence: CATSDPGVGEQYF.

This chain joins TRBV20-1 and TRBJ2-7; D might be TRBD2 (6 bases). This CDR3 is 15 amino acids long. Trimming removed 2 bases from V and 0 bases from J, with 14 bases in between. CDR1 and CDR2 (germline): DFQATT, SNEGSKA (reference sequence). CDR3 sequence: CSARLGTEVSYEQYF. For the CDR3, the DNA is TGCAGTGCTAGATTAGGGACTGAAGTCTCCTACGAGCAGTACTTC.

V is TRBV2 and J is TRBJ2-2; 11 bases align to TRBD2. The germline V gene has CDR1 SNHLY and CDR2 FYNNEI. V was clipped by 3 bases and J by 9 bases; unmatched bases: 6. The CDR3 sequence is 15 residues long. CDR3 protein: CASSDIAGGPRELFF. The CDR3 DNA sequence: TGTGCCAGCAGTGATATAGCGGGAGGGCCGCGGGAGCTGTTTTTT.

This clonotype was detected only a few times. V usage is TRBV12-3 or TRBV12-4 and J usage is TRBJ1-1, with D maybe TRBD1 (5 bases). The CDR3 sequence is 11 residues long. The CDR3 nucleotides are TGTGCGCTGGGACGGAACACTGAAGCTTTCTTT. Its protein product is CALGRNTEAFF.

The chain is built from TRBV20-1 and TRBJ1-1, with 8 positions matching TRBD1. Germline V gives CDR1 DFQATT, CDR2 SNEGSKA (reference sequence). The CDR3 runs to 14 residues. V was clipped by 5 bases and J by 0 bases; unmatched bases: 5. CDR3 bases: TGCAGTGCTGGACAGGGCAACCTGAACACTGAAGCTTTCTTT. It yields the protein CSAGQGNLNTEAFF.

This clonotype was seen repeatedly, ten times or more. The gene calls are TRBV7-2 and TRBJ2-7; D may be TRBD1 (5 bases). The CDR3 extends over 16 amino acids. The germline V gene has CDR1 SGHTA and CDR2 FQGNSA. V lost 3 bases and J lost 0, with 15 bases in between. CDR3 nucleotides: TGTGCCAGCAGCTTCCCAGGGATACAAAGCTCCTACGAGCAGTACTTC. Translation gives CASSFPGIQSSYEQYF.

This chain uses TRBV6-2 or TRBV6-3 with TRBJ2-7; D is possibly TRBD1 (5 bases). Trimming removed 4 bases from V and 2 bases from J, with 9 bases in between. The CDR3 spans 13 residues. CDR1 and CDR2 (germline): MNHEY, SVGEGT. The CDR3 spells CASSWGNPYEQYF. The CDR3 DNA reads TGTGCCAGCAGTTGGGGCAATCCCTACGAGCAGTACTTC.

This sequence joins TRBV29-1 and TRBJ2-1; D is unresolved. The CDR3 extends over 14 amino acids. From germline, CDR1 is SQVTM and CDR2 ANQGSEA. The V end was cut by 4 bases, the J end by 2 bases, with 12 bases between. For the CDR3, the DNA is TGCAGCGTTGTTTGGGGTTTGACCTACAATGAGCAGTTCTTC. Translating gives CSVVWGLTYNEQFF.

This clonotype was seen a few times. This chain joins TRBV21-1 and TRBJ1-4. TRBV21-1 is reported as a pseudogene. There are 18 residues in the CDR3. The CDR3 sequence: CASSKVYRQSVCNEKLFF. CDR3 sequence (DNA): TGTGCCAGCAGCAAAGTATACCGTCAGTCGGTTTGTAATGAAAAACTGTTTTTT.

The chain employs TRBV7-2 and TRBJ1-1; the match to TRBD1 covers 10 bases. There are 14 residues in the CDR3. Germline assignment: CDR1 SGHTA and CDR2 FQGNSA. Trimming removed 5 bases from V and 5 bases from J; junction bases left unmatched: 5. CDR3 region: CASSPRQGATEAFF. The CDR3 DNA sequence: TGTGCCAGCAGCCCCCGACAGGGGGCTACTGAAGCTTTCTTT.

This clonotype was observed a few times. The CDR3 reads CASRPTSGRASAVAFF. In nucleotides, the CDR3 is TGTGCCAGCAGGCCCACTAGCGGGAGGGCCAGTGCCGTTGCGTTCTTC. The V gene is TRBV6-2 or TRBV6-3, the J gene TRBJ2-1; TRBD2 aligns across 13 bases. With V trimmed by 6 bases and J by 15 bases, 17 bases remained unmatched. CDR1 is MNHEY and CDR2 is SVGEGT in the germline V gene. CDR3 length equals 16 residues.